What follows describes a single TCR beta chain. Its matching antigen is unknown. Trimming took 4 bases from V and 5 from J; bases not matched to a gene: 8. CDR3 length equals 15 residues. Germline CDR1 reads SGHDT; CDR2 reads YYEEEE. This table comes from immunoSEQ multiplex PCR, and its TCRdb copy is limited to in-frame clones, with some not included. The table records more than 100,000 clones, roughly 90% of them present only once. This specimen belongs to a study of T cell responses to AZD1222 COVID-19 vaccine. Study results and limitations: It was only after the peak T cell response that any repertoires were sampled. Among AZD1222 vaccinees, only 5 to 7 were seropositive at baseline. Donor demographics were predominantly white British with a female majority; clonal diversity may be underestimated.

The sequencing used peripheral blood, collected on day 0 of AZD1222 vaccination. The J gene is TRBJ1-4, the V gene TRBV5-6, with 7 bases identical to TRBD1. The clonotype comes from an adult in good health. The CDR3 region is CASSKPTGRNEKLFF. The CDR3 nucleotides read TGTGCCAGCAGCAAACCGACAGGGAGAAATGAAAAACTGTTTTTT.